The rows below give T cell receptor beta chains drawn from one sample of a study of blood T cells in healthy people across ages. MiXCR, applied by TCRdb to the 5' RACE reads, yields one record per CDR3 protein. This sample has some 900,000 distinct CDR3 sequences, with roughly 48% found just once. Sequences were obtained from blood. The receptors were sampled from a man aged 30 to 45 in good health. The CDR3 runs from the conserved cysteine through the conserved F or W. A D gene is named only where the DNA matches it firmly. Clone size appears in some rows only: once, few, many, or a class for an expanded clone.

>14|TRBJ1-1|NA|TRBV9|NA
CASSVTDMNTEAFF
TGTGCCAGCAGCGTAACAGATATGAACACTGAAGCTTTCTTT
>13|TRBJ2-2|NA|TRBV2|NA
CASKRGWTGELFF
TGTGCCAGCAAAAGGGGTTGGACCGGGGAGCTGTTTTTT
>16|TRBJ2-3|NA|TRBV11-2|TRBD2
CASSLPLAGNTDTQYF
TGTGCCAGCAGCTTACCACTAGCGGGGAACACAGATACGCAGTATTTT
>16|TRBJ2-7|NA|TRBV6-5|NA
CASRPPGAGGAYEQYF
TGTGCCAGCAGACCACCAGGGGCAGGAGGAGCCTACGAGCAGTACTTC
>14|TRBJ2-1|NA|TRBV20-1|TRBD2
CSARLAGLYNEQFF
TGCAGTGCTAGGTTAGCGGGGCTGTACAATGAGCAGTTCTTC
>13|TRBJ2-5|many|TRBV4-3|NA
CASSQDSGETQYF
TGCGCCAGCAGCCAAGATTCGGGGGAGACCCAGTACTTC
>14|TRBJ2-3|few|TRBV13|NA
CASSLRIGTDTQYF
TGTGCCAGCAGCTTACGGATTGGGACAGATACGCAGTATTTT
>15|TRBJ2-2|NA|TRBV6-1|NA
CASSEARVTTGELFF
TGTGCCAGCAGTGAAGCCAGGGTGACCACCGGGGAGCTGTTTTTT
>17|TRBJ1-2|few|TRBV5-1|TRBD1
CASSFSGTGGVDYGYTF
TGCGCCAGCAGCTTCTCCGGCACAGGGGGCGTAGACTATGGCTACACCTTC
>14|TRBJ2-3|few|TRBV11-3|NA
CASSPSPEADTQYF
TGTGCCAGCAGCCCCTCCCCCGAGGCAGATACGCAGTATTTT
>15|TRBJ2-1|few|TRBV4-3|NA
CASSQERVSYNEQFF
TGCGCCAGCAGCCAGGAGAGGGTATCCTACAATGAGCAGTTCTTC
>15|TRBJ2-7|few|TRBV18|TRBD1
CASSPWGTGGNEQYF
TGTGCCAGCTCACCATGGGGGACAGGGGGGAACGAGCAGTACTTC
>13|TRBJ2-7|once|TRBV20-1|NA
CSATRPPPYEQYF
TGCAGTGCAACGAGACCTCCCCCCTACGAGCAGTACTTC
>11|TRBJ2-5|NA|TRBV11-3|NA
CASSLGEIQYF
TGTGCCAGCAGCTTAGGTGAGATCCAGTACTTC
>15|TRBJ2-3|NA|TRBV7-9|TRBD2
CASSSGVLSTDTQYF
TGTGCCAGCAGTAGCGGGGTACTGAGCACAGATACGCAGTATTTT
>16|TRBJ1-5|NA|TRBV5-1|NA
CASSLDAGTPNQPQHF
TGCGCCAGCAGCTTGGATGCCGGGACTCCTAATCAGCCCCAGCATTTT
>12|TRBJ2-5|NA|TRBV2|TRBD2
CASRGLEETQYF
TGTGCCAGCAGAGGACTAGAAGAGACCCAGTACTTC
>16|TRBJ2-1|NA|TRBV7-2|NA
CASSYGWGPGFNEQFF
TGTGCCAGCAGCTATGGGTGGGGCCCCGGGTTCAATGAGCAGTTCTTC
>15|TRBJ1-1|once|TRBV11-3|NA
CASIWGGGRNTEAFF
TGTGCCAGCATCTGGGGGGGAGGCAGGAACACTGAAGCTTTCTTT
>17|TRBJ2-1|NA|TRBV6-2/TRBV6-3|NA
CASEEGPWAVTYNEQFF
TGCGCCAGCGAAGAAGGGCCCTGGGCGGTAACCTACAATGAGCAGTTCTTC
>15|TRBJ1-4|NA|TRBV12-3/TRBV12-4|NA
CASRQDSTVNEKLFF
TGTGCCAGCAGGCAGGACAGTACCGTTAATGAAAAACTGTTTTTT
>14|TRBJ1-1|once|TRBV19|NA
CASRFKGGNTEAFF
TGTGCCAGTAGATTCAAGGGTGGGAACACTGAAGCTTTCTTT
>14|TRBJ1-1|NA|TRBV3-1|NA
CASSYLDRNTEAFF
TGTGCCAGCAGCTACCTAGACAGGAACACTGAGGCTTTCTTT
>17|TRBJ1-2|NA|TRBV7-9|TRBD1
CASSSAGQGPFKNGYTF
TGTGCCAGCAGCTCCGCCGGACAGGGTCCCTTTAAGAATGGCTACACCTTC
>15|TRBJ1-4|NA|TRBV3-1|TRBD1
CASSANRGANEKLFF
TGTGCCAGCAGCGCAAACAGGGGTGCTAATGAAAAACTGTTTTTT
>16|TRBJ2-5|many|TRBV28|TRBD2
CASSPEGLAGQETQYF
TGTGCCAGCAGTCCGGAGGGACTAGCGGGGCAAGAGACCCAGTACTTC
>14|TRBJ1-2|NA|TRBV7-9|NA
CASSLSGVGYGYTF
TGTGCCAGCAGCTTATCAGGGGTTGGCTATGGCTACACCTTC
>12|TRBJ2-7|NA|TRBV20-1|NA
CSAQATDYEQYF
TGCAGTGCTCAGGCTACCGATTACGAGCAGTACTTC
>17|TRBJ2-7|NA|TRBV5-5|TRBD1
CASSLDTQRGQLYEQYF
TGTGCCAGCAGCTTGGATACTCAGAGGGGGCAGCTCTACGAGCAGTACTTC
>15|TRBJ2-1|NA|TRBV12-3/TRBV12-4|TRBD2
CASSLASGLNNEQFF
TGTGCCAGCAGTTTGGCTAGCGGGCTAAACAATGAGCAGTTCTTC
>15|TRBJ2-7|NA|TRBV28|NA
CASRYSHDPAYEQYF
TGTGCCAGCCGTTACTCCCATGACCCCGCCTACGAGCAGTACTTC
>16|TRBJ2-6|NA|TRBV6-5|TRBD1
CASSYGQGSEANVLTF
TGTGCCAGCAGTTACGGACAGGGGTCTGAGGCCAACGTCCTGACTTTC
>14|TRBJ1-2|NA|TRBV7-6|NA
CASSLAPQNYGYTF
TGTGCCAGCAGCTTAGCGCCCCAGAACTATGGCTACACCTTC
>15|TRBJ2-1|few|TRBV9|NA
CASSPAGDPYNEQFF
TGTGCCAGCAGCCCCGCCGGGGACCCCTACAATGAGCAGTTCTTC
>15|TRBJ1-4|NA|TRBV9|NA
CASSSTGFGNEKLFF
TGTGCCAGCAGCTCAACAGGGTTTGGGAATGAAAAACTGTTTTTT
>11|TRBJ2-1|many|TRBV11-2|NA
CASSLSLEQFF
TGTGCCAGCAGCTTAAGTCTTGAGCAGTTCTTC
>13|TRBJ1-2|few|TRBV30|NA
CAWRPPGTSGYTF
TGTGCCTGGAGACCCCCCGGGACAAGCGGCTACACCTTC
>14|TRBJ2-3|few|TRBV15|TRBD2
CATSKRGATDTQYF
TGTGCCACCAGCAAGCGGGGGGCCACAGATACGCAGTATTTT
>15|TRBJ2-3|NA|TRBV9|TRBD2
CASSVGGLADDTQYF
TGTGCCAGCAGCGTAGGGGGACTAGCGGATGATACGCAGTATTTT
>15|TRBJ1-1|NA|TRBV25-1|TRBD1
CASSVTGVVNTEAFF
TGTGCCAGCAGTGTCACAGGGGTTGTGAACACTGAAGCTTTCTTT